This TCR beta chain comes out of a study of cytomegalovirus exposure and HLA in healthy donors (TCRdb year 2017). About the study as a whole: An earlier analysis of some 600 of the donors reported 276 Gb of sequence data and 95 million to 130 million unique TCR beta sequences obtained from around 170 million T cells. An early release that covered 500 to 800 HLA-typed donors contained about 300 gigabases of sequencing data and tens of millions of unique TCR sequences. Of the roughly 400 genotyped donors, 81% fell in the genetic ancestry cluster associated with self-reported Caucasian donors. The study was designed to test whether signatures of past pathogen exposure could be identified by cataloging public T cell receptors. Using immunosequencing, the study profiled T cell repertoires from 550 to 750 subjects and related those repertoires to cytomegalovirus serostatus. In addition to the first cohort of roughly 670 subjects, a separate validation cohort of some 120 different subjects was used. High-throughput TCR immunosequencing, statistical association of individual TCRs with disease status, and machine learning were combined to predict cytomegalovirus infection status. A later analysis re-analyzed previously published TCR beta repertoires from 666 donors and added high-resolution HLA genotyping to study TCR occurrence patterns. The later analysis used no new phenotypic data to find candidate immune exposures, relying instead on TCR beta sequences and their occurrence across donors. An earlier analysis of 587 of the donors used high-throughput TCR beta sequencing to judge whether each TCR beta V gene segment behaved as functional or pseudogenic. Donor age, sex, ethnicity and CMV serostatus were compiled alongside the repertoire data. A later genetic analysis took genome-wide SNP genotypes for about three fifths of the 666 donors and used that subset as a discovery cohort. All discovery cohort repertoires had been generated using a single sequencing platform. HLA typing included class I and class II loci at four-digit resolution. The number of typed donors differed by locus: about 620-640 for A, B, C, DRB1 and DQB1; 522 for DQA1; about 600 for DPA1; and 400 to 480 for DPB1. Because of strong linkage in the cohort, roughly five DR-DQ haplotypes were treated as single units for association and clustering. Across approximately 400 genotyped donors of the cohort, an average of roughly 250,000 unique TCR beta nucleotide sequences per donor were sequenced, and 15% to 20% of those sequences were non-productive. What the research found in general, with its limitations: The classifier was reported to diagnose cytomegalovirus status with high specificity and sensitivity in both the original cohort and the validation cohort. A further reported finding was that TCR beta sequences accurately predicted the HLA-A and HLA-B alleles for most subjects in the first cohort. CMV serostatus was the only immune exposure information available for the cohort. Sequencing depth was assumed to be roughly uniform across donors in the presence/absence analyses, though that assumption may not hold. When HLA alleles, especially DR and DQ, strongly co-occurred, TCR associations were difficult to assign to individual alleles. Most TCR sequences were seen in very few donors, while some public TCRs were found in many individuals. Because some donors lacked HLA typing at each locus, the association tests relied only on the typed subset. A cluster of highly shared sequence variants was judged likely to be a technical artifact of the sequencing pipeline. In vitro tests confirmed that a few of the cytomegalovirus-associated TCR beta chains recognize cytomegalovirus antigens. Broadly in line with IMGT annotations, most TCR beta V segments showed up in productive rearrangements about 87% or about 30% of the time in an earlier analysis of approximately 640 of the donors. A later genetic analysis reported fewer N-insertions in productive TCRs among donors in an Asian-associated ancestry cluster than the roughly 720-donor mean. In a later analysis, several top co-occurrence clusters were reported to appear linked to parvovirus B19, influenza, CMV and Epstein-Barr virus. A total of roughly 160 TCR beta chains were listed by the study as associated with cytomegalovirus. In a later analysis, most CMV-associated TCR beta chains were found to appear HLA-restricted, with HLA associations seemingly driven largely by CMV exposure. Specific HLA alleles were associated with 15,000 to 20,000 TCR beta sequences at a false discovery rate of 0.05 in a later analysis. The earlier analysis of 587 of the donors excluded some 15 rarely observed V segments, including chromosome 9 orphons, because counts were too low. An association between a missense DCLRE1C variant and V-gene and J-gene trimming of TCR beta chains was found in a later genetic analysis and replicated in an independent cohort. Compared with equally common non-associated chains, HLA-associated TCR beta chains in a later analysis were more clonally expanded and had lower generation probabilities. Some IMGT-functional V segments, including TRBV6-2 and TRBV6-3, could not be distinguished by the 87-base-pair reads and were therefore excluded. The cohort was sequenced for TCR beta chains only, and without alpha or paired-chain data the features that could be detected were limited. In a later analysis, the rate of TCR association differed among HLA loci, with DRB1 alleles having the most associated TCRs and HLA-C alleles having the fewest. Correlated functional status among segregating V segments might be attributable to linkage disequilibrium, but an unknown experimental factor could not be ruled out. The authors suggested that the approach could potentially be extended to other disease states and immunological phenotypes.

Libraries were prepared through the immunoSEQ multiplex PCR assay. For the multiplex PCR, a mixture combining 60 forward primers for TCR Vbeta segments and 13 reverse primers for TCR Jbeta segments was used. The CDR3 region of rearranged TCR beta genes was amplified from genomic DNA by a multiplex PCR assay. The Illumina HiSeq System was used to sequence the amplified TCR beta libraries as 87-base-pair reads. The study's processing was this. Across the 666 repertoires, a later analysis counted tens of millions of unique TCR beta chains, 9.5 million to 13 million of which were shared by at least two donors. A nearest-neighbor algorithm error-corrected the raw reads and collapsed the reads into unique sequences, merging closely related sequences to remove PCR and sequencing errors. Alignment of CDR3 sequences to IMGT reference sequences was used to assign V, D and J gene segments. For a sequence to be retained, a match of at least six nucleotides was required to both a V gene segment and a J gene segment. A rearrangement counted as productive if the CDR3 had no stop codons and remained in frame with V and J, and every other rearrangement counted as non-productive. Following IMGT convention, CDR3 was defined as the stretch from the second conserved V-encoded cysteine to the conserved J-encoded phenylalanine. The earlier analysis of 500 to 600 of the donors excluded sequences that lacked an unambiguous match to a single V gene segment. An earlier analysis of roughly 590 of the donors called V segments functional above 56.7% productive rearrangements and segregating when the between-donor standard deviation exceeded 5%. A statistical classification framework was built for diagnosing cytomegalovirus status from the catalog of TCR beta chain sequences. In a later analysis, TCR nucleotide sequences were compared against IMGT/GENE-DB human TR gene sequences so that V and J genes could be assigned. The TCRdist pipeline was used in a later analysis to assign CDR3 sequences and most-parsimonious VDJ recombination scenarios. A later analysis defined each TCR beta chain by its CDR3 amino acid sequence plus V-gene family, and excluded reads lacking a unique V-gene family. As a way to deal with suspected cross-contamination and a sequencing artifact, a later analysis dropped 450 to 600 nucleotide sequences that were highly shared and had low generation probability. In a later analysis, a clonal expansion index was calculated for each public chain from normalized within-repertoire ranks of inferred template counts. In a later analysis, generation probabilities were computed using a VDJ recombination model fitted to out-of-frame rearrangements, and the results were checked against IGoR. In a later analysis, hypergeometric tests were used to score TCR-TCR, TCR-HLA and TCR-CMV co-occurrence, with a repertoire-size bias correction applied to TCR pairs. To estimate false discovery rates, a later analysis permuted the HLA or CMV assignments 20 times. A later analysis grouped co-occurring TCRs with DBSCAN, adding TCRdist sequence similarity when clustering within HLA-allele-positive subsets. For co-occurrence clustering, repertoires with fewer than 30,000 or more than 120,000 public chains were excluded, along with 4 to 6 repertoires with anomalous nucleotide sharing. TCRdb provides this immuneACCESS table in a form limited to in-frame rearrangements. Some clones are lacking; in checked studies, under half of them reflect an unresolved V gene, and why the rest are absent is not known. The DNA was the basis for D and trimming; V, J and clone size are from that table. The sample records about 160,000 clones, roughly 80% of which are singletons. Of the sample, approximately 2.2% falls within the top ten clones.

The CDR3, from cysteine to phenylalanine, totals 13 residues. The read is trimmed to its CDR3 DNA, 39 bases read in frame from base 1. The cohort consisted of hundreds of healthy bone marrow donors. At the time of sampling, every cohort member was nominally healthy, though immune exposures that went unrecorded were likely present. The donor tested CMV seronegative and was one of the 352 seronegative cohort members. Every donor gave a peripheral blood sample, and the peripheral blood mononuclear cells from that sample were used for TCR beta sequencing. The Qiagen DNeasy Blood Extraction Kit was used to extract genomic DNA from the blood cell samples. Of note for this clone: Its antigen is not yet known. No much larger clonotype is one base removed from it; base qualities were not supplied.

The TCR sequence derives from a male donor in good health and CMV-seronegative. In this chain, TRBV21-1 is recombined with TRBJ1-5; the table calls TRBD1, which could not be checked here. TRBV21-1 is annotated as a pseudogene. Sequenced sample: PBMCs. At the DNA level, the sequence is TGTGCCAGCAGGGTCCAGGGTAATCAGCCCCAGCATTTT. This translates into CASRVQGNQPQHF.